This T cell receptor (beta chain) was recorded in a study of tumor and adjacent non-tumor tissue in lung cancer. A modified ARM-PCR protocol with three rounds of nested PCR amplified TCRbeta. Each CDR3 protein is one row after TCRdb ran MiXCR on the multiplex PCR reads. The table has 95,000 to 150,000 distinct CDR3 sequences, 60% to 70% seen once. Study observations and caveats: In normal lung, the top 100 clones were significantly more dominant than in tumor.

RNA was extracted from bulk tissue without any cell sorting. This clonotype was recorded at least ten times. What it binds is unknown. V lost 0 bases to trimming and J lost 4 bases, with 15 bases between them. The CDR3 covers 17 residues. Germline V lookup: CDR1 LGHNA, CDR2 YNFKEQ. Specimen: lung tumor tissue. The chain uses TRBV4-2 and TRBJ2-2; D is unclear. This receptor was obtained from a young man with non-small cell lung cancer. The CDR3 region has the DNA TGTGCCAGCAGCCAAGAAGAGCAGTTGAGTTCCACCGGGGAGCTGTTTTTT. Translation: CASSQEEQLSSTGELFF.